Listed below are T cell receptor beta chains from one sample, sequenced in a study of T cell repertoires in cytomegalovirus infection. TCRdb reanalysed the reads using MiXCR and keeps one entry per CDR3 protein. The sample holds about 60,000 distinct CDR3 sequences, around a fifth seen once. These TCRs are of unknown antigen specificity. Material: CD8+ T cells from cultured PBMCs, obtained from culture after CMV antigen stimulation. Every receptor here comes from a human donor in good health (CMV status not recorded). Some clones in this sample may be carry-over from other donors' samples. The CDR3 runs from the conserved cysteine through the conserved F or W. The order of the fields is J gene, CDR3 length, clone size, V gene, D gene, CDR3 DNA, CDR3 protein. D genes are given only for firm matches. Some rows have no size entry. The others give once, few or many, or a class for an expanded clone.

J gene: TRBJ2-3; CDR3 length: 15; clone size: NA; V gene: TRBV7-3; D gene: NA; CDR3 DNA: TGTGCCAGCAGCTTGGACGCCTCTGGGCCAGATACGCAGTATTTT; CDR3 protein: CASSLDASGPDTQYF
J gene: TRBJ2-1; CDR3 length: 19; clone size: NA; V gene: TRBV7-3; D gene: TRBD2; CDR3 DNA: TGTGCCAGCAGCCCAGACAGAAGGACTAGCGGAAACTCCTACAATGAGCAGTTCTTC; CDR3 protein: CASSPDRRTSGNSYNEQFF
J gene: TRBJ2-7; CDR3 length: 16; clone size: NA; V gene: TRBV7-2; D gene: TRBD2; CDR3 DNA: TGTGCCAGCAGCTTTCCGCCGACTAGCGGGGGCTACGAGCAGTACTTC; CDR3 protein: CASSFPPTSGGYEQYF
J gene: TRBJ1-1; CDR3 length: 13; clone size: few; V gene: TRBV6-2/TRBV6-3; D gene: NA; CDR3 DNA: TGTGCCAGCAGTTACGGGGGAAACACTGAAGCTTTCTTT; CDR3 protein: CASSYGGNTEAFF
J gene: TRBJ2-7; CDR3 length: 14; clone size: NA; V gene: TRBV7-9; D gene: NA; CDR3 DNA: TGTGCCAGCAGCTTAGGGGTAGGACCCTACGAGCAGTACTTC; CDR3 protein: CASSLGVGPYEQYF
J gene: TRBJ1-4; CDR3 length: 14; clone size: NA; V gene: TRBV7-9; D gene: NA; CDR3 DNA: TGTGCCAGCAGCTCCGCCCCCAGAGGCGAAAAACTGTTTTTT; CDR3 protein: CASSSAPRGEKLFF
J gene: TRBJ2-7; CDR3 length: 16; clone size: few; V gene: TRBV7-8; D gene: NA; CDR3 DNA: TGTGCCAGCAGCTTTCGACAGGCGCAGGGCCCCTACGAGCAGTACTTC; CDR3 protein: CASSFRQAQGPYEQYF
J gene: TRBJ2-5; CDR3 length: 15; clone size: few; V gene: TRBV12-3/TRBV12-4; D gene: TRBD1; CDR3 DNA: TGTGCCAGCAGTTACCCCGGGACAGCTGAAGAGACCCAGTACTTC; CDR3 protein: CASSYPGTAEETQYF
J gene: TRBJ1-5; CDR3 length: 17; clone size: NA; V gene: TRBV7-4; D gene: TRBD1; CDR3 DNA: TGTGCCAGCAGCCCCTTAATTGGGACAGGCGCCAATCAGCCCCAGCATTTT; CDR3 protein: CASSPLIGTGANQPQHF
J gene: TRBJ1-1; CDR3 length: 14; clone size: NA; V gene: TRBV12-3/TRBV12-4; D gene: NA; CDR3 DNA: TGTGCCAGCAGTCCTGAGGTTGTGAGGGAAGGAGCTTTCTTT; CDR3 protein: CASSPEVVREGAFF
J gene: TRBJ1-4; CDR3 length: 12; clone size: few; V gene: TRBV7-2; D gene: TRBD1; CDR3 DNA: TGTGCCAGCAGCCCCCACCAGGGGGAACTGTTTTTT; CDR3 protein: CASSPHQGELFF
J gene: TRBJ2-1; CDR3 length: 15; clone size: few; V gene: TRBV7-9; D gene: TRBD1; CDR3 DNA: TGTGCCAGCAGCCCCACCGGGACAGGGGGCCATGAGCAGTTCTTC; CDR3 protein: CASSPTGTGGHEQFF
J gene: TRBJ2-7; CDR3 length: 15; clone size: few; V gene: TRBV5-4; D gene: NA; CDR3 DNA: TGTGCCAGCAGCTTAGGCCCTGGAGTCCAATACGAGCAGTACTTC; CDR3 protein: CASSLGPGVQYEQYF
J gene: TRBJ1-1; CDR3 length: 19; clone size: few; V gene: TRBV6-1; D gene: TRBD1; CDR3 DNA: TGTGCCAGCAGACCGGACAGGTCCCCCGGGAGGTTATGGGCCACTGAAGCTTTCTTT; CDR3 protein: CASRPDRSPGRLWATEAFF
J gene: TRBJ1-4; CDR3 length: 14; clone size: NA; V gene: TRBV6-5; D gene: TRBD1; CDR3 DNA: TGTGCCAGCAGTCCGGACAGGGGGCTTAAAAAACTGTTTTTT; CDR3 protein: CASSPDRGLKKLFF
J gene: TRBJ2-7; CDR3 length: 13; clone size: few; V gene: TRBV6-5; D gene: NA; CDR3 DNA: TGTGCCAGCAGCACGGGACATTCCTACGAGCAGTACTTC; CDR3 protein: CASSTGHSYEQYF
J gene: TRBJ2-1; CDR3 length: 15; clone size: NA; V gene: TRBV6-6; D gene: NA; CDR3 DNA: TGTGCCAGCAGTTCAACAGGGGAGGCTTGGAATGAGCAGTTCTTC; CDR3 protein: CASSSTGEAWNEQFF
J gene: TRBJ1-1; CDR3 length: 13; clone size: NA; V gene: TRBV27; D gene: TRBD1; CDR3 DNA: TGTGCCAGACGTAAAGACAGGGTAACTGAAGCTTTCTTT; CDR3 protein: CARRKDRVTEAFF
J gene: TRBJ2-1; CDR3 length: 14; clone size: NA; V gene: TRBV6-2/TRBV6-3; D gene: NA; CDR3 DNA: TGTGCCAGCCGGGCCCAGGGGAAGAGAGATGAGCAGTTCTTC; CDR3 protein: CASRAQGKRDEQFF
J gene: TRBJ2-3; CDR3 length: 16; clone size: few; V gene: TRBV7-2; D gene: TRBD2; CDR3 DNA: TGTGCCAGCAGCCCTAGCGGGGTCTCGCGCACAGATACGCAGTATTTT; CDR3 protein: CASSPSGVSRTDTQYF
J gene: TRBJ2-1; CDR3 length: 16; clone size: once; V gene: TRBV7-6; D gene: NA; CDR3 DNA: TGTGCCAGCAGCCGTCCCAGGGGGGGCTCGTACAATGAGCAGTTCTTC; CDR3 protein: CASSRPRGGSYNEQFF
J gene: TRBJ1-2; CDR3 length: 13; clone size: few; V gene: TRBV27; D gene: NA; CDR3 DNA: TGTGCCAGCAGTTTAAGCGTAAGGGGTGGCTACACCTTC; CDR3 protein: CASSLSVRGGYTF
J gene: TRBJ1-1; CDR3 length: 14; clone size: few; V gene: TRBV7-2; D gene: TRBD1; CDR3 DNA: TGTGCCAGCAGCCTGACCACAGGGGGAGCTGAAGCTTTCTTT; CDR3 protein: CASSLTTGGAEAFF
J gene: TRBJ1-2; CDR3 length: 13; clone size: NA; V gene: TRBV7-2; D gene: NA; CDR3 DNA: TGTGCCAGCAGCTTACAGAACAACTATGGCTACACCTTC; CDR3 protein: CASSLQNNYGYTF
J gene: TRBJ1-1; CDR3 length: 14; clone size: NA; V gene: TRBV7-9; D gene: NA; CDR3 DNA: TGTGCCAGCAGCTTAGAATGGGACTTTGATGAAGCTTTCTTT; CDR3 protein: CASSLEWDFDEAFF
J gene: TRBJ2-1; CDR3 length: 12; clone size: NA; V gene: TRBV20-1; D gene: NA; CDR3 DNA: TGCAGTGCTAGAGGGTCCGGCCCCGAGCAGTTCTTC; CDR3 protein: CSARGSGPEQFF
J gene: TRBJ2-7; CDR3 length: 15; clone size: few; V gene: TRBV7-6; D gene: NA; CDR3 DNA: TGTGCCAGCAGCTTAAAAGCGGCGCCCGACTACGAGCAGTACTTC; CDR3 protein: CASSLKAAPDYEQYF
J gene: TRBJ2-2; CDR3 length: 15; clone size: NA; V gene: TRBV12-3/TRBV12-4; D gene: TRBD2; CDR3 DNA: TGTGCCAGCAGGGGGTTAGCGGGAAACACCGGGGAGCTGTTTTTT; CDR3 protein: CASRGLAGNTGELFF
J gene: TRBJ2-1; CDR3 length: 16; clone size: NA; V gene: TRBV7-2; D gene: NA; CDR3 DNA: TGTGCCAGCAGCTTAGGTCGGTCTACCACCCACCTTGAACAGTTCTTC; CDR3 protein: CASSLGRSTTHLEQFF
J gene: TRBJ1-5; CDR3 length: 20; clone size: many; V gene: TRBV28; D gene: TRBD1; CDR3 DNA: TGTGCCAGCAGTTTGGCGTATTTAAGGCGACAGGGTATGAGCAATCAGCCCCAGCATTTT; CDR3 protein: CASSLAYLRRQGMSNQPQHF
J gene: TRBJ2-1; CDR3 length: 16; clone size: NA; V gene: TRBV6-2/TRBV6-3; D gene: TRBD2; CDR3 DNA: TGTGCCAGCAGTTACTCGCGGGCTAGCGGTGACAATGAGCAGTTCTTC; CDR3 protein: CASSYSRASGDNEQFF
J gene: TRBJ2-2; CDR3 length: 16; clone size: NA; V gene: TRBV6-2/TRBV6-3; D gene: TRBD1; CDR3 DNA: TGTGCCAGCACCCCTAGAGGGGGCGCGGCCACCGGGGAGCTGTTTTTT; CDR3 protein: CASTPRGGAATGELFF
J gene: TRBJ1-5; CDR3 length: 14; clone size: NA; V gene: TRBV5-1; D gene: TRBD1; CDR3 DNA: TGCGCCAGCAGCCCCCGGACAGGGGTTCAGCCCCAGCATTTT; CDR3 protein: CASSPRTGVQPQHF
J gene: TRBJ2-3; CDR3 length: 12; clone size: few; V gene: TRBV12-3/TRBV12-4; D gene: NA; CDR3 DNA: TGTGCCAGCAACGTTGGCCCAGATACGCAGTATTTT; CDR3 protein: CASNVGPDTQYF
J gene: TRBJ2-1; CDR3 length: 14; clone size: NA; V gene: TRBV7-2; D gene: NA; CDR3 DNA: TGTGCCAGCAGCTCCCTATCCCCGGGCAATGAGCAGTTCTTC; CDR3 protein: CASSSLSPGNEQFF
J gene: TRBJ2-2; CDR3 length: 14; clone size: NA; V gene: TRBV6-5; D gene: TRBD2; CDR3 DNA: TGTGCCAGCAGTTGGGGGGGGAACACCGGGGAGCTGTTTTTT; CDR3 protein: CASSWGGNTGELFF
J gene: TRBJ1-2; CDR3 length: 15; clone size: few; V gene: TRBV7-2; D gene: NA; CDR3 DNA: TGTGCCAGCAGCTCCCAACATCCCCCGGGCTATGGCTACACCTTC; CDR3 protein: CASSSQHPPGYGYTF
J gene: TRBJ1-2; CDR3 length: 17; clone size: few; V gene: TRBV7-8; D gene: NA; CDR3 DNA: TGTGCCAGCAGCTTAAAAAGGTTTCTCGACCTCCCGGATGGCTACACCTTC; CDR3 protein: CASSLKRFLDLPDGYTF
J gene: TRBJ1-1; CDR3 length: 12; clone size: many; V gene: TRBV28; D gene: NA; CDR3 DNA: TGTGCCAGCAGTTTAATTGGGAGTGAAGCTTTCTTT; CDR3 protein: CASSLIGSEAFF
J gene: TRBJ2-7; CDR3 length: 15; clone size: NA; V gene: TRBV9; D gene: NA; CDR3 DNA: TGTGCCAGCAGCCCTGACAGCGGACAGCGCTACGAGCAGTACTTC; CDR3 protein: CASSPDSGQRYEQYF
J gene: TRBJ2-3; CDR3 length: 14; clone size: few; V gene: TRBV10-2; D gene: TRBD1; CDR3 DNA: TGCGCCAGCAGTGCCGACAGGGGTACAGATACGCAGTATTTT; CDR3 protein: CASSADRGTDTQYF
J gene: TRBJ2-7; CDR3 length: 16; clone size: few; V gene: TRBV6-2/TRBV6-3; D gene: TRBD1; CDR3 DNA: TGTGCCAGCAGTTACGCCCCCGGACAGGCCTACTACGAGCAGTACTTC; CDR3 protein: CASSYAPGQAYYEQYF
J gene: TRBJ1-2; CDR3 length: 13; clone size: NA; V gene: TRBV7-2; D gene: TRBD1; CDR3 DNA: TGTGCCAGCAGCAAAGGACAGGGCTATGGCTACACCTTC; CDR3 protein: CASSKGQGYGYTF
J gene: TRBJ2-2; CDR3 length: 13; clone size: few; V gene: TRBV7-6; D gene: NA; CDR3 DNA: TGTGCCAAGGACAACGCGAACACCGGGGAGCTGTTTTTT; CDR3 protein: CAKDNANTGELFF
J gene: TRBJ2-7; CDR3 length: 16; clone size: many; V gene: TRBV7-2; D gene: TRBD2; CDR3 DNA: TGTGCCAGCAGCTGGACTAGCGGGGGGACCTCCTACGAGCAGTACTTC; CDR3 protein: CASSWTSGGTSYEQYF